This TCR beta chain was recorded in a study of T cell responses to AZD1222 COVID-19 vaccine. Assay used: immunoSEQ multiplex PCR; TCRdb lists only in-frame clones, some missing. The sample consists of about 120,000 clones, approximately 90% of them appearing once. Study outcomes and limitations: There were mostly white British donors and more females than males, and clonal diversity was possibly underestimated. Receipt of two AZD1222 doses was followed by a rise in Spike-specific TCR breadth and depth. Sampling that yielded the repertoires occurred only after the peak T cell response. Spike-spanning, vaccine-associated CD4 TCRs were dominant at 160-218 and 743-854.

With respect to this clone: Its specificity is unknown.

CDR3 length: 14 residues. Germline CDR1 is KGHSH and CDR2 is LQKENI. Trimming pared 3 bases from V and 4 bases from J, leaving 12 bases between. The receptor's source is an adult who received the MenACWY meningococcal vaccine as a control. Material: peripheral blood, obtained 28 days after the second dose of the MenACWY control vaccine. This sequence joins TRBV18 and TRBJ1-2, with D tentatively TRBD1 (5 bases). CDR3 bases: TGTGCCAGCTCACCTCAGGACACCACCTATGGCTACACCTTC. Its translation: CASSPQDTTYGYTF.